The 9 T cell receptor beta chains below come from one sample, sequenced in a study of T and B cells in COVID-19 patients. Each TRB amplification used roughly 230-550 ng of genomic DNA from blood. BIOMED2 TRB-A/B primer pools were used in multiplex TRB PCR. TCRdb redid the calling of the multiplex PCR reads with MiXCR, one entry per CDR3 protein. The data hold 15,000 or so distinct CDR3 sequences, with over 25% observed a single time. Material for sequencing was blood. These receptors came from a human donor who had recovered from COVID-19.

This clonotype is labeled medium-sized. The chain is built from TRBV4-3 and TRBJ1-4; no definite D call. Trimming took off 2 bases at V and 6 bases at J, with 7 bases between the two ends. Germline loops: CDR1 LGHNA, CDR2 YSLEER. The CDR3 runs 13 residues. Written as DNA, the CDR3 is TGCGCCAGCAGCCAATGGGCGGATGAAAAACTGTTTTTT. Amino acids: CASSQWADEKLFF.

This clonotype was seen a few times. This sequence joins TRBV20-1 and TRBJ2-1; 8 bases fit TRBD2. With 4 bases clipped from V and 7 bases from J, the junction kept 6 bases outside the gene matches. CDR1 and CDR2 (germline): DFQATT, SNEGSKA (reference sequence). This CDR3 has 13 amino acids. The CDR3 coding sequence is TGCAGTGCTACTCGGACGGGGGGGAATGAGCAGTTCTTC. Protein: CSATRTGGNEQFF.

This clonotype was recorded at least ten times. This rearrangement joins TRBV27 to TRBJ2-7, with D possibly TRBD1 on 6 matching bases. This CDR3 region has 14 residues. Germline CDR1 MNHEY, CDR2 SMNVEV (reference sequence). With 2 bases removed from V and 2 bases from J, the gap between germline ends came to 10 bases. DNA for the CDR3: TGTGCCAGCAGTTTAGAGCCAGGGGCCTACGAGCAGTACTTC. Its protein is CASSLEPGAYEQYF.

There are a few counts of this clonotype. The chain carries TRBV12-3 or TRBV12-4 and TRBJ2-7; 9 bases line up with TRBD2. The CDR3 is 15 residues long. V lost 4 bases and J lost 6; bases outside the gene matches: 10. The CDR3 bases are TGTGCCAGCAGTTGGAGAGGCGGGGGGGCCTCCGAGCAGTACTTC. Its translation: CASSWRGGGASEQYF.

By share, this clonotype ranks as medium-sized. This chain joins TRBV12-3 or TRBV12-4 and TRBJ2-1; D gene ambiguous. Trimming pared 6 bases from V and 9 bases from J, leaving 6 bases between. This CDR3 is 10 amino acids long. The CDR3 loop is CASSWPEQFF. The CDR3 nucleotides are TGTGCCAGCAGCTGGCCTGAGCAGTTCTTC.

The V call is TRBV6-1, the J call TRBJ1-1, with 7 bases identical to TRBD1. CDR3 length: 14 residues. The germline gives CDR1 MNHNS, CDR2 SASEGT. V lost 4 bases and J lost 5; bases outside the gene matches: 7. The CDR3, as DNA: TGTGCCAGCAGTGCCCAAGGGGGCGCAACTGAAGCTTTCTTT. It encodes CASSAQGGATEAFF.

About this clonotype: Since a much larger clone is just one base distant, this may be a read error. In this CDR3 the conserved last residue, phenylalanine or tryptophan, is missing, so a read error is likely. The chain couples TRBV6-5 to TRBJ2-5, with D uncertain. Trimming took 6 bases from V and 3 from J, leaving 11 bases between them. The CDR3 has 13 amino acids. The V gene's germline CDR1 is MNHEY and CDR2 SVGAGI. The CDR3 loop is CASSAVREETQYI. CDR3 coding DNA: TGTGCCAGCAGCGCCGTCCGAGAAGAGACCCAGTACATC.

This clonotype was seen many times. This chain uses TRBV6-2 or TRBV6-3 with TRBJ2-7; D call uncertain. CDR3 size: 14 residues. Trimming took 3 bases from V and 3 from J, leaving 12 bases between them. CDR1 and CDR2 (germline): MNHEY, SVGEGT. The CDR3 bases are TGTGCCAGCAGTTATGGAGCTCAGAACTACGAGCAGTACTTC. Protein: CASSYGAQNYEQYF.

This clonotype was picked up many times. The chain recombines TRBV19 with TRBJ1-1; the match to TRBD1 covers 8 bases. The germline CDR1 and CDR2 sequences are LNHDA and SQIVND (reference sequence). This CDR3 spans 15 amino acids. V shed 3 bases and J 2 bases; nucleotides not matched to a gene: 5. The CDR3 here is CASSMIGQGNTEAFF. The DNA of the CDR3 is TGTGCCAGTAGTATGATAGGACAGGGTAACACTGAAGCTTTCTTT.